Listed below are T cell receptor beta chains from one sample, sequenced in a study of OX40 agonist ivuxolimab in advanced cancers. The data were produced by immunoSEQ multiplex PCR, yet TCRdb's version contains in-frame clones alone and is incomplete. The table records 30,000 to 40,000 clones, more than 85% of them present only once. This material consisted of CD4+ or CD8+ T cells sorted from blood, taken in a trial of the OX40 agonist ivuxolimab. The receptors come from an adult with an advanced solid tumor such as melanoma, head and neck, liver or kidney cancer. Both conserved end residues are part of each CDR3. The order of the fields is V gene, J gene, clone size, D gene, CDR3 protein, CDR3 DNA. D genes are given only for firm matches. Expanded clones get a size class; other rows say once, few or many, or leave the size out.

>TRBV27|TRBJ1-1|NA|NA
CASSGALGGTEAFF
TGTGCCAGCAGCGGGGCCCTTGGGGGCACTGAAGCTTTCTTT
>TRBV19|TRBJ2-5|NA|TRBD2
CASKTSGGAQETQYF
TGTGCCAGTAAGACGAGCGGGGGGGCCCAAGAGACCCAGTACTTC
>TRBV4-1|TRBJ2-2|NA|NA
CASSQVPGRDTGELFF
TGCGCCAGCAGCCAAGTTCCGGGTAGGGACACCGGGGAGCTGTTTTTT
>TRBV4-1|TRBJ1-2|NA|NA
CASSASTVSYGYTF
TGCGCCAGCAGCGCCTCGACAGTTAGCTATGGCTACACCTTC
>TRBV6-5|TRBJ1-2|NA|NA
CASSYADSTYGYTF
TGTGCCAGCAGTTACGCTGACAGCACCTATGGCTACACCTTC
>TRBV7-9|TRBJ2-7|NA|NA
CASSLNLGGHYEQYF
TGTGCCAGCAGCTTAAATCTGGGGGGCCACTACGAGCAGTACTTC
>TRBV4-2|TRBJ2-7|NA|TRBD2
CASSQEGLAGSYEQYF
TGTGCCAGCAGCCAAGAGGGGCTAGCGGGGTCCTACGAGCAGTACTTC
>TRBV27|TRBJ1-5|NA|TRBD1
CASSLSWGQGNQPQHF
TGTGCCAGCAGTTTATCGTGGGGACAGGGGAATCAGCCCCAGCATTTT
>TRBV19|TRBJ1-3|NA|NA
CASSMSGVLGNTIYF
TGTGCCAGTAGTATGTCTGGGGTCCTTGGAAACACCATATATTTT
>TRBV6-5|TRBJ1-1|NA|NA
CASSPQWGGNTEAFF
TGTGCCAGCAGTCCACAATGGGGAGGGAACACTGAAGCTTTCTTT
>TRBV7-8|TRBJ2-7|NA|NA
CASSPLGYYEQYF
TGTGCCAGCAGCCCCCTGGGGTACTACGAGCAGTACTTC
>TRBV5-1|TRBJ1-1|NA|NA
CASSLGTSSAEAFF
TGCGCCAGCAGCCTAGGGACATCCTCCGCTGAAGCTTTCTTT
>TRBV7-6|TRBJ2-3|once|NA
CASSLYYKDLGTTSTDTQYF
TGTGCCAGCAGCTTATATTACAAGGATCTCGGAACCACTAGCACAGATACGCAGTATTTT
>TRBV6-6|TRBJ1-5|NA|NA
CASNESPRGNQPQHF
TGTGCCAGCAACGAAAGCCCCAGGGGCAATCAGCCCCAGCATTTT
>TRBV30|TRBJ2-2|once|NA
CAWSNRDTGELFF
TGTGCCTGGAGTAACAGGGACACCGGGGAGCTGTTTTTT
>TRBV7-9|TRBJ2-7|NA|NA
CASSLSFSGSSSYEQYF
TGTGCCAGCAGCCTGAGTTTCTCCGGAAGTTCGAGCTACGAGCAGTACTTC
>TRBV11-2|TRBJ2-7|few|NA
CASSLVYEQYF
TGTGCCAGCAGCTTAGTGTACGAGCAGTACTTC
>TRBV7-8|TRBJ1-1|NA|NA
CASSRQERRGTEAFF
TGTGCCAGCAGCAGACAGGAAAGAAGAGGCACTGAAGCTTTCTTT
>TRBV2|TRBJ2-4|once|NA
CASSALAKNIQYF
TGTGCCAGCAGTGCCCTAGCCAAAAACATTCAGTACTTC
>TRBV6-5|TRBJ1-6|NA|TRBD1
CASSLAGTGGNSPLHF
TGTGCCAGCAGTTTAGCCGGGACAGGGGGAAATTCACCCCTCCACTTT
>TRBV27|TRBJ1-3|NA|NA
CASSPHSGPTNTIYF
TGTGCCAGCAGTCCACATTCGGGACCGACAAACACCATATATTTT
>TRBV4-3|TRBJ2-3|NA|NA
CASSQVWVAEVTDTQYF
TGCGCCAGCAGCCAGGTCTGGGTAGCGGAGGTCACAGATACGCAGTATTTT
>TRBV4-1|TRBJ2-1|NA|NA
CASSPGLAGEQFF
TGCGCCAGCAGCCCAGGACTGGCGGGGGAGCAGTTCTTC
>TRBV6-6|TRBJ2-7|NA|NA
CASSSLQSVHEQYF
TGTGCCAGCAGTTCACTCCAGTCCGTCCACGAGCAGTACTTC
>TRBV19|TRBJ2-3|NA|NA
CASSASAESTDTQYF
TGTGCCAGTAGTGCCTCGGCTGAAAGCACAGATACGCAGTATTTT
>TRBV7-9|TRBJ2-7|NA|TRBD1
CASSPGQGYEQYF
TGTGCCAGCAGCCCGGGACAGGGTTACGAGCAGTACTTC
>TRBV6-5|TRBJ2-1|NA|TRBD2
CASSYKTSGNNEQFF
TGTGCCAGCAGTTACAAGACTAGCGGCAACAATGAGCAGTTCTTC
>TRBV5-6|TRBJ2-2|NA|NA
CASSLFPATLGYGELFF
TGTGCCAGCAGCTTATTCCCAGCGACCCTGGGGTACGGGGAGCTGTTTTTT
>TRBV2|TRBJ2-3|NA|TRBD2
CASSFHPIPAGGTDTQYF
TGTGCCAGCAGCTTCCACCCAATACCGGCGGGGGGCACAGATACGCAGTATTTT
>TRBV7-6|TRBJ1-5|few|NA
CASSRTFNQPQHF
TGTGCCAGCAGCAGGACTTTTAATCAGCCCCAGCATTTT
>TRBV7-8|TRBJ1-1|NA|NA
CASSLYEGSNTEAFF
TGTGCCAGCAGCTTATACGAGGGTTCCAACACTGAAGCTTTCTTT
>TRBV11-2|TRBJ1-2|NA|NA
CASTPGGPNYGYTF
TGTGCCAGCACCCCCGGGGGGCCTAACTATGGCTACACCTTC
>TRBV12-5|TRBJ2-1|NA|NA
CASGLADSYNEQFF
TGTGCTAGTGGTTTGGCAGACAGCTACAATGAGCAGTTCTTC
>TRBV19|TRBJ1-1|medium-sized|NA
CASTFTAGMGTEAFF
TGTGCCAGTACCTTTACGGCGGGAATGGGTACTGAAGCTTTCTTT
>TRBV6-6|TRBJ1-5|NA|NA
CASSYSGQFNQPQHF
TGTGCCAGCAGTTACTCTGGACAGTTCAATCAGCCCCAGCATTTT